What follows is one TCR beta chain and its context. Antigen unknown. One end of the junction varies from germline; a read error may be responsible. The data were taken from a study of T cell responses to AZD1222 COVID-19 vaccine. About the research overall: Analyses pooled second doses at about 4 or about 12 weeks.

Profiled with immunoSEQ multiplex PCR; TCRdb holds only in-frame clones, not every one. The sample lists 150,000 to 200,000 clones, 88% occurring once. Regarding the study as a whole: Most donors were white British, females outnumbered males, and clonal diversity was possibly underestimated. Dominant at 160-218 and 743-854, vaccine-associated CD4 TCRs also spanned spike. Spike-specific TCR breadth and depth were elevated following two AZD1222 doses.

The CDR3 length is 15 residues. Germline CDR1 is GTSNPN and CDR2 is SVGIG (reference sequence). The TCR was taken from an adult in good health. V and J are TRBV30 and TRBJ2-5; D is tentatively TRBD1 or TRBD2 (6 bases each). This sample comprised peripheral blood, obtained on day 0 of AZD1222 vaccination. CDR3: CAWCVEGGRVETQYF. The CDR3 region has the DNA TGTGCCTGGTGTGTGGAGGGGGGAAGAGTTGAGACCCAGTACTTC.